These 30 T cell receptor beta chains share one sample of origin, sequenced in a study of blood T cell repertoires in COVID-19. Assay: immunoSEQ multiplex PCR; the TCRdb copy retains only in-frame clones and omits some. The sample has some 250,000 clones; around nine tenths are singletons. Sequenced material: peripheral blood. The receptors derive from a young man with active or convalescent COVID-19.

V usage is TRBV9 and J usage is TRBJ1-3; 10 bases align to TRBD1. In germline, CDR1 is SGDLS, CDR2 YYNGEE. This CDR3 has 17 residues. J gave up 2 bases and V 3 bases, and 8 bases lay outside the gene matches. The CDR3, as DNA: TGTGCCAGCAGCGGTTGGGACAGGGGAGTACCTGGAAACACCATATATTTT. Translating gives CASSGWDRGVPGNTIYF.

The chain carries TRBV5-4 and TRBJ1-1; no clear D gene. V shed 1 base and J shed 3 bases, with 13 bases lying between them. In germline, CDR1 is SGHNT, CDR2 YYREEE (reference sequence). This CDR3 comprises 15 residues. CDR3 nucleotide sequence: TGTGCCAGCAGCTTGAGAGGGCGCGTTGACACTGAAGCTTTCTTT. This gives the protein CASSLRGRVDTEAFF.

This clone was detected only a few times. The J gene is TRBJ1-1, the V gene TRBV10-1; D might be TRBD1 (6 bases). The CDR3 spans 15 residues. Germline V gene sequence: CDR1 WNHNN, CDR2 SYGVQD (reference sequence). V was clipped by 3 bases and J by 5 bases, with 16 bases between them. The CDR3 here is CASSDGRTDSTEAFF. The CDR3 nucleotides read TGCGCCAGCAGTGATGGACGGACAGACTCTACTGAAGCTTTCTTT.

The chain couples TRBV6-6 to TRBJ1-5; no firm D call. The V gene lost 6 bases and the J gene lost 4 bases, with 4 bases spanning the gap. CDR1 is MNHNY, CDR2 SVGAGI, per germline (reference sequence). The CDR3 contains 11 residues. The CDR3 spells CASSENQPQHF. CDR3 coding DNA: TGTGCCAGCAGCGAGAATCAGCCCCAGCATTTT.

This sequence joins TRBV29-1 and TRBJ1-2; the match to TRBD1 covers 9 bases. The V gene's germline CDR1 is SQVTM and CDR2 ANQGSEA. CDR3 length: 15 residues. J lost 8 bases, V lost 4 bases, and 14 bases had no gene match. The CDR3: CSVGTGTGFNQGYTF. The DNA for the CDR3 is TGCAGCGTTGGGACCGGGACAGGGTTTAATCAGGGCTACACCTTC.

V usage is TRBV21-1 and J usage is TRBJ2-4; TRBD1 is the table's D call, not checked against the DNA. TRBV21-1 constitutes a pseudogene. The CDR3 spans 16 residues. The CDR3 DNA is TGTGCCAGCAGCGTCCGAACCAGGGTATCCAAAAACATTCAGTACTTC. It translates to CASSVRTRVSKNIQYF.

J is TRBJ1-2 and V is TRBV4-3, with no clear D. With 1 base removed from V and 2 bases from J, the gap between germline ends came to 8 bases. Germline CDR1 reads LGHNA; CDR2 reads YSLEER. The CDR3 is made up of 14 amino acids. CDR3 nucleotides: TGCGCCAGCAGCCAAGGGCGGGAGAACTATGGCTACACCTTC. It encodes CASSQGRENYGYTF.

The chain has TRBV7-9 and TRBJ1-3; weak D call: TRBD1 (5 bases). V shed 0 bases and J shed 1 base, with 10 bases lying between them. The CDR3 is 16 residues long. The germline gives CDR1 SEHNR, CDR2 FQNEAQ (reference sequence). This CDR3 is CASSLALRVSGNTIYF. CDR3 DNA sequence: TGTGCCAGCAGCTTAGCCCTCAGGGTATCTGGAAACACCATATATTTT. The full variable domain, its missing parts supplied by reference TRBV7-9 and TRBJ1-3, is DTGVSQNPRHKITKRGQNVTFRCDPISEHNRLYWYRQTLGQGPEFLTYFQNEAQLEKSRLLSDRFSAERPKGSFSTLEIQRTEQGDSAMYLCASSLALRVSGNTIYFGEGSWLTVV.

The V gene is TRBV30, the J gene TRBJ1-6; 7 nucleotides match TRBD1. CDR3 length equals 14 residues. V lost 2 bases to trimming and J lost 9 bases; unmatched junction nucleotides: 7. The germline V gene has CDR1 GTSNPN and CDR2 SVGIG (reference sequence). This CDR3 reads CAWSRETGSSPLHF. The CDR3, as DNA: TGTGCCTGGAGTCGGGAGACAGGGAGTTCACCCCTCCACTTT.

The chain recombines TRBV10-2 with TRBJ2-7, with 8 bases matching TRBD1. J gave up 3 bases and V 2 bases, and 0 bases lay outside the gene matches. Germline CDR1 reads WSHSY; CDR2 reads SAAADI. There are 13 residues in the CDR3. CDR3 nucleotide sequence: TGCGCCAGCAGTGAGACAGGGGGCTACGAGCAGTACTTC. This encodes CASSETGGYEQYF.

CDR3 protein: CASSYASTGGSPLHF. CDR3 DNA: TGTGCCAGCAGTTACGCTTCCACAGGGGGTTCACCCCTCCACTTT. The chain recombines TRBV6-5 with TRBJ1-6; 8 bases align to TRBD1. The trim removed 2 bases at V and 9 bases at J, leaving 6 bases unmatched. Germline-derived CDR1 and CDR2 are MNHEY and SVGAGI. There are 15 residues in the CDR3.

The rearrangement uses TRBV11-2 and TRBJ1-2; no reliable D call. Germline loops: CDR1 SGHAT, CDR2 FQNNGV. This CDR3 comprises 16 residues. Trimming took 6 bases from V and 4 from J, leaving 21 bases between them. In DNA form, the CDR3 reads TGTGCCAGCAGAATGGTGTTCGCGGCATCTCCCTATGGCTACACCTTC. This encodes CASRMVFAASPYGYTF.

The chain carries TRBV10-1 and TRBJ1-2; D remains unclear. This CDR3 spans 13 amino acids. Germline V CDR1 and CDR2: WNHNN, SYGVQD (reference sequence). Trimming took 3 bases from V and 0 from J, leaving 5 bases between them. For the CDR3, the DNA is TGCGCCAGCAGTGAACAAGCTAACTATGGCTACACCTTC. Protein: CASSEQANYGYTF.

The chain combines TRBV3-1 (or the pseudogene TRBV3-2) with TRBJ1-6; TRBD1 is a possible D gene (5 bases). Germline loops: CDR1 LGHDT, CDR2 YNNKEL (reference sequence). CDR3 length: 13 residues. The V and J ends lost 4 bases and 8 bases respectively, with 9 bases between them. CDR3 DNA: TGTGCCAGCAGCCTCGGGACTTATTCACCCCTCCACTTT. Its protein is CASSLGTYSPLHF.

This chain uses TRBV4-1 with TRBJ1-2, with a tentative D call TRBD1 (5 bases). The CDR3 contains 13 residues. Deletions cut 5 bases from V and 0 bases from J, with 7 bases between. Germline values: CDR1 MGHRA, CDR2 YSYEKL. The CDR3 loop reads CASSSGTNYGYTF. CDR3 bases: TGCGCCAGCAGCTCAGGGACTAACTATGGCTACACCTTC.

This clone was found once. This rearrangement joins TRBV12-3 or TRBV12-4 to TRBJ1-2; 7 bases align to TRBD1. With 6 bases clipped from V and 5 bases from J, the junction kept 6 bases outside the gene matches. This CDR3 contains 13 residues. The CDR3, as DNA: TGTGCCAGCAGCCGGGACAGTCAATATGGCTACACCTTC. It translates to CASSRDSQYGYTF.

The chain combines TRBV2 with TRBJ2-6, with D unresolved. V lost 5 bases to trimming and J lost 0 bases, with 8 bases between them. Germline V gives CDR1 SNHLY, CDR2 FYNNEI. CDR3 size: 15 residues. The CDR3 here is CASSIEPSGANVLTF. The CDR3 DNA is TGTGCCAGCAGTATAGAGCCCTCTGGGGCCAACGTCCTGACTTTC.

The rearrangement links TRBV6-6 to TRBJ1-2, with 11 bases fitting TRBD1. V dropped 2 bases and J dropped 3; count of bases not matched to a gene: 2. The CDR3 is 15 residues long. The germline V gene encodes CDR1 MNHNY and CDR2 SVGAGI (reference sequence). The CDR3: CASSYGQGADYGYTF. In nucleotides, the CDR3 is TGTGCCAGCAGTTACGGACAGGGGGCGGACTATGGCTACACCTTC.

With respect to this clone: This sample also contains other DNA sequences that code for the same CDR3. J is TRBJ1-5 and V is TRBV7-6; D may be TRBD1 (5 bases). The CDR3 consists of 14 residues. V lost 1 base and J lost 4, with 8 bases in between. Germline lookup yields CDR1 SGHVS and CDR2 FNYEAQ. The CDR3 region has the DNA TGTGCCAGCAGCTTAGGCCAGGGAAATCAGCCCCAGCATTTT. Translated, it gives CASSLGQGNQPQHF.

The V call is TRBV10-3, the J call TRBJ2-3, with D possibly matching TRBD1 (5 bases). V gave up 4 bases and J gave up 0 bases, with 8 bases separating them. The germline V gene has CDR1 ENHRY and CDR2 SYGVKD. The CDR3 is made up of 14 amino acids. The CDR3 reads CAISGQGSTDTQYF. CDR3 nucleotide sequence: TGTGCCATCAGTGGCCAGGGAAGCACAGATACGCAGTATTTT.

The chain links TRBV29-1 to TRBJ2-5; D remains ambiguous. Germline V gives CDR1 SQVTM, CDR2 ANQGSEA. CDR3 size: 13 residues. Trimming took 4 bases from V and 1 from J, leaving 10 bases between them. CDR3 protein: CSVAPQVQETQYF. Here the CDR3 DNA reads TGCAGCGTTGCCCCCCAGGTCCAAGAGACCCAGTACTTC.

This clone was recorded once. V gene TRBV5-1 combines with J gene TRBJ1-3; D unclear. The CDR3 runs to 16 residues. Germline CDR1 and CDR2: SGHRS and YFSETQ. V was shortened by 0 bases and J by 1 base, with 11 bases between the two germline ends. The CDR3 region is CASSLGPGGSGNTIYF. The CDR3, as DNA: TGCGCCAGCAGCTTGGGTCCAGGAGGTTCTGGAAACACCATATATTTT. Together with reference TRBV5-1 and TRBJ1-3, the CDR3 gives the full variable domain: KAGVTQTPRYLIKTRGQQVTLSCSPISGHRSVSWYQQTPGQGLQFLFEYFSETQRNKGNFPGRFSGRQFSNSRSEMNVSTLELGDSALYLCASSLGPGGSGNTIYFGEGSWLTVV.

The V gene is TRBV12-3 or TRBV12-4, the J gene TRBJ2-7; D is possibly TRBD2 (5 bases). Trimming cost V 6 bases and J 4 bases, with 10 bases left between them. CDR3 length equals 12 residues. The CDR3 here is CASSSEVYEQYF. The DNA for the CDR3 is TGTGCCAGCAGCTCGGAGGTTTACGAGCAGTACTTC.

The CDR3 loop reads CASSQGRTADGYTF. The CDR3 bases are TGCGCCAGCAGCCAAGGGAGGACCGCTGATGGCTACACCTTC. The chain couples TRBV4-3 to TRBJ1-2; D is uncertain. The CDR3 totals 14 residues. The V end lost 1 base, the J end lost 6 bases, and 12 bases lay between the germline ends. CDR1 and CDR2 from the germline V gene are LGHNA and YSLEER.

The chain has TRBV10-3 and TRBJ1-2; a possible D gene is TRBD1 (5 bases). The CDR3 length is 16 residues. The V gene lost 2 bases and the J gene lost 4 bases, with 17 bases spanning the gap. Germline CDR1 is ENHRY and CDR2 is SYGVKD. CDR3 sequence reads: CAISEEQGRYGYGYTF. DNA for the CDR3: TGTGCCATCAGTGAGGAGCAGGGAAGATATGGCTATGGCTACACCTTC.

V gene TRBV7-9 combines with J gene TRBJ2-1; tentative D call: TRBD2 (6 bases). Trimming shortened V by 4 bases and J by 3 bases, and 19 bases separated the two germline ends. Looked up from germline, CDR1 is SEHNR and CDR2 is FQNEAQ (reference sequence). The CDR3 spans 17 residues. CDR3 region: CASSSIDGGSFYNEQFF. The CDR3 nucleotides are TGTGCCAGCAGCTCAATCGACGGGGGTAGCTTCTACAATGAGCAGTTCTTC.

This CDR3 reads CASSPRTDPYEQYF. DNA of the CDR3: TGCGCCAGCAGCCCAAGGACAGATCCCTACGAGCAGTACTTC. The rearrangement joins TRBV5-1 to TRBJ2-7; possible D gene TRBD1, 6 bases. Trimming took 4 bases from V and 2 from J, leaving 13 bases between them. The germline CDR1 and CDR2 sequences are SGHRS and YFSETQ. The CDR3 extends over 14 amino acids. The whole variable domain, filled in from reference TRBV5-1 and TRBJ2-7, reads KAGVTQTPRYLIKTRGQQVTLSCSPISGHRSVSWYQQTPGQGLQFLFEYFSETQRNKGNFPGRFSGRQFSNSRSEMNVSTLELGDSALYLCASSPRTDPYEQYFGPGTRLTVT.

CDR3 amino acids: CASSQQQLAGVSGELFF. CDR3 nucleotides: TGTGCCAGCAGCCAACAACAACTAGCGGGGGTCTCGGGGGAGCTGTTTTTT. The chain carries TRBV14 and TRBJ2-2; 11 positions agree with TRBD2. The germline V gene encodes CDR1 SGHDN and CDR2 FVKESK. Germline trimming cut 2 bases from V and 8 bases from J; bases unmatched to any gene: 10. The CDR3 runs 17 residues.

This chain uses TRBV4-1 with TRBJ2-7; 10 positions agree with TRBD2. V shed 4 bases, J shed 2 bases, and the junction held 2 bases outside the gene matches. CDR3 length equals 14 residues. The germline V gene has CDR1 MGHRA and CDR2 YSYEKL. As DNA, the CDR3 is TGCGCCAGCAGCCCCGGGACTAGCGCCTACGAGCAGTACTTC. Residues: CASSPGTSAYEQYF.

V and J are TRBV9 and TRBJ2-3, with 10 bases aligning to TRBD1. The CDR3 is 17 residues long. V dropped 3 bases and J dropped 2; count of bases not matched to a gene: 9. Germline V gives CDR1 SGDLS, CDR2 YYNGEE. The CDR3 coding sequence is TGTGCCAGCAGCGCAGACAGGGGGCTCTCATCCACAGATACGCAGTATTTT. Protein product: CASSADRGLSSTDTQYF.